Listed here are 29 T cell receptor beta chains from one sample, sequenced in a study of cytomegalovirus exposure and HLA in healthy donors. PCR employed 60 Vbeta and 13 Jbeta primers. Only in-frame clones appear in the TCRdb table, and some are missing; sequencing was by immunoSEQ multiplex PCR. Among roughly 70,000 clones listed, about 80% were seen once. The sequenced sample was PBMCs. The receptors shown here come from a man aged 50-59 years in good health and CMV-seronegative.

This clone was counted only a few times. V and J are TRBV6-5 and TRBJ2-3, with TRBD2 matching over 9 bases. The CDR3 has 15 amino acids. V was clipped by 4 bases and J by 5 bases; unmatched bases: 7. Per the germline V gene, CDR1 is MNHEY and CDR2 is SVGAGI. For the CDR3, the DNA is TGTGCCAGCAGTTCCTATGCGGGGGGGCTAGATACGCAGTATTTT. As protein: CASSSYAGGLDTQYF.

The chain is built from TRBV19 and TRBJ1-4; possible D gene TRBD1, 6 bases. Per the germline V gene, CDR1 is LNHDA and CDR2 is SQIVND (reference sequence). The V end was cut by 3 bases, the J end by 8 bases, with 19 bases between. CDR3 length: 16 residues. The CDR3 region has the DNA TGTGCCAGTAGTATTGGGAACAGGGTGGGTGAAGAAAAACTGTTTTTT. Translated: CASSIGNRVGEEKLFF.

The CDR3 sequence is CASRERGDEQFF. DNA for the CDR3: TGCGCCAGCAGGGAAAGAGGAGATGAGCAGTTCTTC. This chain connects TRBV5-1 to TRBJ2-1; D gene uncertain. The CDR3 loop spans 12 amino acids. V gave up 5 bases and J gave up 8 bases, with 11 bases separating them. Germline CDR1 reads SGHRS; CDR2 reads YFSETQ.

This clone has only one observation. The chain combines TRBV11-2 with TRBJ1-2; 9 nucleotides align to TRBD1. The V segment lost 1 base and the J segment 8 bases; nucleotides outside the gene matches: 17. The CDR3 contains 18 residues. CDR1 SGHAT and CDR2 FQNNGV come from the germline V gene. The CDR3 loop is CASSLAFQQGAGPKGYTF. CDR3 nucleotides: TGTGCCAGCAGCTTAGCTTTCCAACAGGGGGCTGGGCCTAAAGGCTACACCTTC.

This clone turned up a few times. The chain combines TRBV28 with TRBJ1-1; TRBD1 matches at 8 bases. Looked up from germline, CDR1 is MDHEN and CDR2 is SYDVKM. The CDR3 sequence is 14 residues long. V was pared by 6 bases and J by 4 bases, with 7 bases of the junction left unmatched. The CDR3 region has the DNA TGTGCCAGCAGAGCGACAGGGGAGGTCACTGAAGCTTTCTTT. This gives the protein CASRATGEVTEAFF.

The rearrangement links TRBV29-1 to TRBJ1-3; a possible D gene is TRBD1 (5 bases). With 4 bases removed from V and 4 bases from J, the gap between germline ends came to 11 bases. The CDR3 has 13 amino acids. Per germline, CDR1 SQVTM and CDR2 ANQGSEA. The DNA for the CDR3 is TGCAGCGTTGGGCAGGGCGCAGGAAACACCATATATTTT. Protein product: CSVGQGAGNTIYF.

The rearrangement uses TRBV5-1 and TRBJ2-2; TRBD2 matches 7 bases. CDR3 length: 16 residues. CDR1 is SGHRS and CDR2 is YFSETQ in the germline V gene. The J segment lost 0 bases and the V segment lost 4 bases, leaving 6 bases of the junction unmatched. DNA of the CDR3: TGCGCCAGCAGCGGAAGGGCGGGGGCGAACACCGGGGAGCTGTTTTTT. Protein product: CASSGRAGANTGELFF.

The chain combines TRBV5-1 with TRBJ1-1; D not resolved. Germline CDR1 is SGHRS and CDR2 is YFSETQ. The germline V and J ends were trimmed by 4 bases and 3 bases, with 19 bases remaining between them. This CDR3 region has 16 residues. The CDR3 DNA is TGCGCCAGCAGCCCCCAAGGACTTACTTTCGACACTGAAGCTTTCTTT. It specifies CASSPQGLTFDTEAFF.

A few counts support this clone. The CDR3 nucleotides read TGTGCCAGCAGTGGATACAGGGGTTCCGTCAATGAGCAGTTCTTC. Its protein is CASSGYRGSVNEQFF. The chain combines TRBV6-1 with TRBJ2-1; 7 nucleotides line up with TRBD1. Germline loops: CDR1 MNHNS, CDR2 SASEGT. The V segment lost 4 bases and the J segment 6 bases; nucleotides outside the gene matches: 9. The CDR3 is 15 amino acids.

V and J are TRBV29-1 and TRBJ1-1; 10 bases align to TRBD1. Unmatched junction bases numbered 8, after V lost 8 bases and J lost 5 bases. The CDR3 extends over 13 amino acids. Germline values: CDR1 SQVTM, CDR2 ANQGSEA. The CDR3 spells CSFRDRGLTEAFF. For the CDR3, the DNA is TGCAGCTTCCGGGACAGGGGATTAACTGAAGCTTTCTTT.

The chain has TRBV5-1 and TRBJ2-7; D not certain. Germline-derived CDR1 and CDR2 are SGHRS and YFSETQ. This CDR3 spans 12 amino acids. Trimming stripped 0 bases from V and 4 bases from J, with 5 bases between. The CDR3 spells CASSLVSYEQYF. The CDR3 DNA reads TGCGCCAGCAGCTTGGTTTCATACGAGCAGTACTTC. The whole variable domain, filled in from reference TRBV5-1 and TRBJ2-7, reads KAGVTQTPRYLIKTRGQQVTLSCSPISGHRSVSWYQQTPGQGLQFLFEYFSETQRNKGNFPGRFSGRQFSNSRSEMNVSTLELGDSALYLCASSLVSYEQYFGPGTRLTVT.

J is TRBJ2-1 and V is TRBV6-5, with a weak D call TRBD1 (5 bases). This CDR3 has 13 residues. Germline loops: CDR1 MNHEY, CDR2 SVGAGI. With 10 bases removed from V and 6 bases from J, the gap between germline ends came to 16 bases. CDR3 DNA: TGTGCCACCCAATTTCGACAGCTCAATGAGCAGTTCTTC. The encoded protein is CATQFRQLNEQFF.

This clone was found once. The V call is TRBV5-1, the J call TRBJ1-2; 10 bases are shared with TRBD1. J lost 6 bases, V lost 4 bases, and 3 bases had no gene match. The CDR3 runs to 13 residues. Germline CDR1 is SGHRS and CDR2 is YFSETQ. The CDR3 protein is CASSDRGRDGYTF. The CDR3 DNA reads as TGCGCCAGCAGCGACAGGGGGCGGGATGGCTACACCTTC. The full variable domain, completed using reference TRBV5-1 and TRBJ1-2, is KAGVTQTPRYLIKTRGQQVTLSCSPISGHRSVSWYQQTPGQGLQFLFEYFSETQRNKGNFPGRFSGRQFSNSRSEMNVSTLELGDSALYLCASSDRGRDGYTFGSGTRLTVV.

The rearrangement joins TRBV4-1 to TRBJ1-1, with 7 bases that match TRBD1. CDR3 size: 17 residues. V dropped 1 base and J dropped 4; count of bases not matched to a gene: 12. Germline V gene sequence: CDR1 MGHRA, CDR2 YSYEKL. CDR3 amino acids: CASSQGGIGGRSTEAFF. CDR3 coding DNA: TGCGCCAGCAGCCAAGGGGGAATAGGGGGCAGGTCCACTGAAGCTTTCTTT.

The chain employs TRBV4-1 and TRBJ1-5; TRBD1 matches 10 bases. This CDR3 is built from 15 residues. Germline lookup yields CDR1 MGHRA and CDR2 YSYEKL. J gave up 5 bases and V 6 bases, and 7 bases lay outside the gene matches. DNA for the CDR3: TGCGCCAGCAGTCGAAGACAGGGGGCGGATCAGCCCCAGCATTTT. This gives the protein CASSRRQGADQPQHF.

The chain recombines TRBV2 with TRBJ1-3; 9 bases map to TRBD1. CDR1 is SNHLY and CDR2 is FYNNEI in the germline V gene. V lost 4 bases and J lost 1; bases outside the gene matches: 11. The CDR3 totals 18 residues. CDR3: CASSANDYRGLSGNTIYF. In nucleotides, the CDR3 is TGTGCCAGCAGTGCGAATGACTACAGGGGGCTATCTGGAAACACCATATATTTT.

This clone appeared a single time. This chain links TRBV5-1 with TRBJ1-1; no firm D call. The length of the CDR3 is 14 residues. Germline V lookup: CDR1 SGHRS, CDR2 YFSETQ. V was shortened by 2 bases and J by 3 bases, with 11 bases between the two germline ends. CDR3 bases: TGCGCCAGCAGCTTCCGGGGTGGAGACACTGAAGCTTTCTTT. Its translation is CASSFRGGDTEAFF. Filled out from reference TRBV5-1 and TRBJ1-1, the complete variable domain reads KAGVTQTPRYLIKTRGQQVTLSCSPISGHRSVSWYQQTPGQGLQFLFEYFSETQRNKGNFPGRFSGRQFSNSRSEMNVSTLELGDSALYLCASSFRGGDTEAFFGQGTRLTVV.

The chain has TRBV9 and TRBJ1-4; TRBD1 aligns across 8 bases. Trimming removed 0 bases from V and 10 bases from J; junction bases left unmatched: 5. The CDR3 runs to 14 residues. Germline V gives CDR1 SGDLS, CDR2 YYNGEE. The CDR3 bases are TGTGCCAGCAGCGTAGAACAGGGGGAAGGAAAACTGTTTTTT. This gives the protein CASSVEQGEGKLFF. The full variable domain, completed using reference TRBV9 and TRBJ1-4, is DSGVTQTPKHLITATGQRVTLRCSPRSGDLSVYWYQQSLDQGLQFLIQYYNGEERAKGNILERFSAQQFPDLHSELNLSSLELGDSALYFCASSVEQGEGKLFFGSGTQLSVL.

This clone came up a few times. The J gene is TRBJ2-2, the V gene TRBV11-2, with D perhaps matching TRBD2 (6 bases). In germline, CDR1 is SGHAT, CDR2 FQNNGV. Deletions cut 5 bases from V and 7 bases from J, with 17 bases between. The CDR3 is 15 residues long. CDR3 residues: CASSGHGGYYGELFF. CDR3 bases: TGTGCCAGCAGCGGACATGGGGGGTACTACGGGGAGCTGTTTTTT.

This clone was detected a few times. This chain uses TRBV5-4 with TRBJ2-1, with TRBD2 identical over 12 bases. J lost 4 bases, V lost 4 bases, and 3 bases had no gene match. The CDR3 runs 15 residues. Germline assignment: CDR1 SGHNT and CDR2 YYREEE (reference sequence). CDR3 bases: TGTGCCAGCAGCGCGGGGACTAGCGGGTACAATGAGCAGTTCTTC. Translated, it gives CASSAGTSGYNEQFF. The whole variable domain, filled in from reference TRBV5-4 and TRBJ2-1, reads ETGVTQSPTHLIKTRGQQVTLRCSSQSGHNTVSWYQQALGQGPQFIFQYYREEENGRGNFPPRFSGLQFPNYSSELNVNALELDDSALYLCASSAGTSGYNEQFFGPGTRLTVL.

This chain links TRBV28 with TRBJ2-3, with D perhaps TRBD2 (5 bases). CDR3 length: 18 residues. V was pared by 6 bases and J by 4 bases, with 26 bases between. CDR1 MDHEN and CDR2 SYDVKM come from the germline V gene. For the CDR3, the DNA is TGTGCCAGCAGGCGACAAAGAGAGAGCGGAAAAGTCCCAGATACGCAGTATTTT. This gives the protein CASRRQRESGKVPDTQYF.

The sample holds a few counts of this clone. The chain employs TRBV2 and TRBJ1-5, with D perhaps TRBD1 (6 bases). The V end was cut by 6 bases, the J end by 8 bases, with 11 bases between. CDR3 length equals 12 residues. Germline V CDR1 and CDR2: SNHLY, FYNNEI. The CDR3 bases are TGTGCCAGCAGCGACAGGTTCAAGCCCCAGCATTTT. The encoded protein is CASSDRFKPQHF.

V gene TRBV5-6 combines with J gene TRBJ2-2; weak D call: TRBD1 (5 bases). CDR3 length: 16 residues. Trimming removed 0 bases at V and 5 bases at J, with 14 bases between. CDR1 and CDR2 from the germline V gene are SGHDT and YYEEEE. CDR3 DNA: TGTGCCAGCAGCTTGGTTAGGCAGGGTAGGACCGGGGAGCTGTTTTTT. Encoded protein: CASSLVRQGRTGELFF.

The V gene is TRBV25-1, the J gene TRBJ2-2; tentatively, D is TRBD1 (6 bases). This CDR3 contains 13 residues. Trimming pared 8 bases from V and 12 bases from J, leaving 19 bases between. Per germline, CDR1 MGHDK and CDR2 SYGVNS. The CDR3 reads CASEPRDTVKLFF. Written as DNA, the CDR3 is TGTGCCAGCGAACCCCGGGACACGGTCAAGCTGTTTTTT. The full variable domain, its missing parts supplied by reference TRBV25-1 and TRBJ2-2, is EADIYQTPRYLVIGTGKKITLECSQTMGHDKMYWYQQDPGMELHLIHYSYGVNSTEKGDLSSESTVSRIRTEHFPLTLESARPSHTSQYLCASEPRDTVKLFFGEGSRLTVL.

The V call is TRBV6-5, the J call TRBJ2-1; TRBD2 is a possible D gene (5 bases). Germline lookup yields CDR1 MNHEY and CDR2 SVGAGI. Trimming removed 6 bases at V and 0 bases at J, with 12 bases between. The CDR3 totals 15 residues. DNA of the CDR3: TGTGCCAGCAGGTCGCCGGGGAGCTCCTACAATGAGCAGTTCTTC. Translation: CASRSPGSSYNEQFF.

The rearrangement links TRBV13 to TRBJ1-4, with no clear D. V was pared by 2 bases and J by 1 base, with 5 bases between. CDR3 length: 14 amino acids. CDR1 and CDR2 (germline): PRHDT, FYEKMQ (reference sequence). CDR3 sequence reads: CASSLRGTNEKLFF. CDR3 nucleotides: TGTGCCAGCAGCTTACGCGGAACTAATGAAAAACTGTTTTTT.

This rearrangement joins TRBV2 to TRBJ1-6; D is unresolved. Deletions cut 5 bases from V and 10 bases from J, with 9 bases between. There are 12 residues in the CDR3. The V gene's germline CDR1 is SNHLY and CDR2 FYNNEI. The CDR3 loop reads CASSLRESPLHF. In DNA form, the CDR3 reads TGTGCCAGCAGTTTACGAGAATCACCCCTCCACTTT.

The DNA of the CDR3 is TGCGCCAGCAGCTTGGCCCCCGGACTAGCGGCGAACACCGGGGAGCTGTTTTTT. Translating it yields CASSLAPGLAANTGELFF. The chain couples TRBV5-1 to TRBJ2-2; 10 bases fit TRBD2. V shed 0 bases and J 0 bases; nucleotides not matched to a gene: 5. Germline V lookup: CDR1 SGHRS, CDR2 YFSETQ. The CDR3 length is 18 residues.

The V and J genes are TRBV7-6 and TRBJ2-7, with 9 bases aligning to TRBD1. From germline, CDR1 is SGHVS and CDR2 FNYEAQ. There are 14 residues in the CDR3. V lost 5 bases and J lost 5; bases outside the gene matches: 7. In nucleotides, the CDR3 is TGTGCCAGCAGCGAGACGACAGGGGGTAACGAGCAGTACTTC. It yields the protein CASSETTGGNEQYF.